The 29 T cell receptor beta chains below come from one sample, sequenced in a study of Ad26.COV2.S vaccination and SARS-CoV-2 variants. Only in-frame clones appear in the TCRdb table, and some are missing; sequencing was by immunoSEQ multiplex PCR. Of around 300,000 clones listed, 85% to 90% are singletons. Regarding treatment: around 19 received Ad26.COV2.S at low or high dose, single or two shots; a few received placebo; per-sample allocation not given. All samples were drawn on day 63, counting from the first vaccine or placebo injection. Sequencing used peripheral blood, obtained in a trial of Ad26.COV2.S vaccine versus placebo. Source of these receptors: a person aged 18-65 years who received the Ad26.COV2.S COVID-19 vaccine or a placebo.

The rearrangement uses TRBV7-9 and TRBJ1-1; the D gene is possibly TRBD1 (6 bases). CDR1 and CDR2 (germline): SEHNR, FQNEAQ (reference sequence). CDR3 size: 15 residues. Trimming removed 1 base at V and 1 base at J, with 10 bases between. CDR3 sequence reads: CASSLGQAGNTEAFF. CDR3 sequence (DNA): TGTGCCAGCAGCTTAGGACAGGCGGGGAACACTGAAGCTTTCTTT.

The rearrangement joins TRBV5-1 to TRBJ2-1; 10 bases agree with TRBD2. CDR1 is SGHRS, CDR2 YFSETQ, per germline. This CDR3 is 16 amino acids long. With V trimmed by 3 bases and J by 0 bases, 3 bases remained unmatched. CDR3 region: CASSSLAGVSYNEQFF. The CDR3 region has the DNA TGCGCCAGCAGCTCCCTAGCGGGAGTCTCCTACAATGAGCAGTTCTTC.

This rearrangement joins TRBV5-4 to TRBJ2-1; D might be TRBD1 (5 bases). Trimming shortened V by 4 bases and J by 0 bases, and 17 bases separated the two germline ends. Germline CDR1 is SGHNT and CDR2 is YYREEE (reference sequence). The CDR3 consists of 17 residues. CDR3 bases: TGTGCCAGCAGCCGGATGGGGCTAAACAACTCCTACAATGAGCAGTTCTTC. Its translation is CASSRMGLNNSYNEQFF.

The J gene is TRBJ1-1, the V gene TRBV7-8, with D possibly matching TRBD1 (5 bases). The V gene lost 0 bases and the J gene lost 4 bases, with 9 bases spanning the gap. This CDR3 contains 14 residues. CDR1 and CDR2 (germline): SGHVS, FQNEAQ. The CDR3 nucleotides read TGTGCCAGCAGCTTAGCGGGGGGTCTCACTGAAGCTTTCTTT. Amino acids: CASSLAGGLTEAFF.

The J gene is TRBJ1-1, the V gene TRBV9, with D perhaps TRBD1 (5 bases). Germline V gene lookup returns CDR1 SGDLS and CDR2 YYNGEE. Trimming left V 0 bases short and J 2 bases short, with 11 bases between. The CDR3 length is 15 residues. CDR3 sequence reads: CASSVVAGPNTEAFF. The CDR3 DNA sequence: TGTGCCAGCAGCGTAGTAGCAGGGCCAAACACTGAAGCTTTCTTT.

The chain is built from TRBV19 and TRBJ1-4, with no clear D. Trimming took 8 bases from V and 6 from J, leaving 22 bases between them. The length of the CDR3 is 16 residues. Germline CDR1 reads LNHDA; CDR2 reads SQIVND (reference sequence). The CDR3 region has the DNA TGTGCCAGTTCTGAGTGGGAGTTGGGGTTTGATGAAAAACTGTTTTTT. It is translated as CASSEWELGFDEKLFF.

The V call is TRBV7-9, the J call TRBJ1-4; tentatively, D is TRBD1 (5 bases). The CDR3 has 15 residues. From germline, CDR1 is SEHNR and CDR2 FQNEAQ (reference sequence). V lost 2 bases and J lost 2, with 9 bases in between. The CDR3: CASSLLGATNEKLFF. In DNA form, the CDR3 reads TGTGCCAGCAGCTTATTAGGGGCGACTAATGAAAAACTGTTTTTT.

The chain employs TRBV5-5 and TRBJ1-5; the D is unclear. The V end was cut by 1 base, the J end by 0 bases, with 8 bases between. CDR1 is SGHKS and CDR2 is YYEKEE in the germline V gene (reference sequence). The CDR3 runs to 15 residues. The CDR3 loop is CASSLTVNSNQPQHF. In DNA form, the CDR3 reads TGTGCCAGCAGCTTGACAGTAAATAGCAATCAGCCCCAGCATTTT.

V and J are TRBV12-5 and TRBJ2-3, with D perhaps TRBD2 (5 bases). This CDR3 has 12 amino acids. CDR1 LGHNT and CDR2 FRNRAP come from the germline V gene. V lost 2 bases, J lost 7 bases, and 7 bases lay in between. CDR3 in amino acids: CASGLQDYTQYF. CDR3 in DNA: TGTGCTAGTGGTTTGCAGGACTATACGCAGTATTTT.

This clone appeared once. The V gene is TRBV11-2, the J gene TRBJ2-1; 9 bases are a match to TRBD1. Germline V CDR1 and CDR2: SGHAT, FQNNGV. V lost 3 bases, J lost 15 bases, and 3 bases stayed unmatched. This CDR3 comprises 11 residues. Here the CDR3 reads CASSLTGGPFF. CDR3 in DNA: TGTGCCAGCAGCTTGACAGGGGGTCCGTTCTTC.

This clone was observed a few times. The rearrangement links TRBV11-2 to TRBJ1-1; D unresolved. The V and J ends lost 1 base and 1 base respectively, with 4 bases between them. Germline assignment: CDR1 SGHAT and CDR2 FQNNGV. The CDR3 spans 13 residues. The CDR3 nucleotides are TGTGCCAGCAGCTTAGGAGGGAACACTGAAGCTTTCTTT. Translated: CASSLGGNTEAFF.

The CDR3 DNA follows: TGTGCCAGCAGCTTATCTTCTAGGGGTTGGACAGATACGCAGTATTTT. Its protein product is CASSLSSRGWTDTQYF. The chain carries TRBV11-2 and TRBJ2-3; D is possibly TRBD1 (5 bases). The CDR3 consists of 16 residues. V lost 2 bases to trimming and J lost 3 bases, with 15 bases between them. Germline lookup yields CDR1 SGHAT and CDR2 FQNNGV.

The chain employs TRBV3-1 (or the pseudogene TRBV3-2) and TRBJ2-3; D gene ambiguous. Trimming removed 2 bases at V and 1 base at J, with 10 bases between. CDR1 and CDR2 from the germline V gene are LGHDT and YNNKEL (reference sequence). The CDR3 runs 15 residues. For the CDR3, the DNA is TGTGCCAGCAGCCAATTCGATGAGCGCACAGATACGCAGTATTTT. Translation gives CASSQFDERTDTQYF.

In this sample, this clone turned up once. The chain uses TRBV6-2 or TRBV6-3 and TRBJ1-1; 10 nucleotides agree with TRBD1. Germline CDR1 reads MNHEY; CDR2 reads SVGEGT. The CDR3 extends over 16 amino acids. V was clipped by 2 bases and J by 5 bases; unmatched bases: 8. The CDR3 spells CASSYGTGVLGTEAFF. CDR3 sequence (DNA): TGTGCCAGCAGTTACGGGACAGGGGTGTTGGGTACTGAAGCTTTCTTT.

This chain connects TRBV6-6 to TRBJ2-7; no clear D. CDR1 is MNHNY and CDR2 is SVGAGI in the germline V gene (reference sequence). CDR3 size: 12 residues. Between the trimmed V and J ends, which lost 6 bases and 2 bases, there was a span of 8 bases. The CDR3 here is CASREVPYEQYF. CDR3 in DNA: TGTGCCAGCAGGGAAGTTCCCTACGAGCAGTACTTC.

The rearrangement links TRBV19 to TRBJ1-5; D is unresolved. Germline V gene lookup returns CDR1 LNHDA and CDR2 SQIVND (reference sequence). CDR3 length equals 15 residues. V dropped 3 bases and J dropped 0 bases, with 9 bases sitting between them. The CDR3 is CASSIQGYSNQPQHF. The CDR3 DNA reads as TGTGCCAGTAGTATTCAAGGCTATAGCAATCAGCCCCAGCATTTT.

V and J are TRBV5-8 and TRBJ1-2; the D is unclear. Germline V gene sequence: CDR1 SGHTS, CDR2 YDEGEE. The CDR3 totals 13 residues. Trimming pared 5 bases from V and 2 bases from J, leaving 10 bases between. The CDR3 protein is CASSYQANYGYTF. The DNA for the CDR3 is TGTGCCAGCAGTTATCAGGCAAACTATGGCTACACCTTC.

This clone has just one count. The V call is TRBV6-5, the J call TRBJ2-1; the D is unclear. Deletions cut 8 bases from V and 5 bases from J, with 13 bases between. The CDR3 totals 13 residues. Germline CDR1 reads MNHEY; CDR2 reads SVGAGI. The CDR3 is CASSPSGDNEQFF. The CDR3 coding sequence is TGTGCCAGCTCCCCCTCTGGGGACAATGAGCAGTTCTTC.

The CDR3 DNA sequence: TGTGCCAGCTCACCGTCTCGACAATATGAAGCTTTCTTT. It codes for CASSPSRQYEAFF. The rearrangement uses TRBV18 and TRBJ1-1; D not certain. The V gene lost 3 bases and the J gene lost 7 bases, with 12 bases spanning the gap. The CDR3 has 13 amino acids. CDR1 is KGHSH, CDR2 LQKENI, per germline.

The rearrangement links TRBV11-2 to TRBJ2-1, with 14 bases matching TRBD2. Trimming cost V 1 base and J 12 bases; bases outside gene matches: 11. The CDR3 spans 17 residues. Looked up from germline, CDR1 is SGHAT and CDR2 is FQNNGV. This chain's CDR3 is CASSLGGLAGGKGGQFF. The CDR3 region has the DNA TGTGCCAGCAGCTTAGGTGGACTAGCGGGAGGAAAGGGTGGGCAGTTCTTC.

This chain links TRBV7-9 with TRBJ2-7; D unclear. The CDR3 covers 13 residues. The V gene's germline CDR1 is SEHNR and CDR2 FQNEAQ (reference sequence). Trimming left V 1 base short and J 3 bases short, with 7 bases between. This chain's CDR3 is CASSLGPNYEQYF. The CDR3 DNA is TGTGCCAGCAGCTTAGGACCGAACTACGAGCAGTACTTC.

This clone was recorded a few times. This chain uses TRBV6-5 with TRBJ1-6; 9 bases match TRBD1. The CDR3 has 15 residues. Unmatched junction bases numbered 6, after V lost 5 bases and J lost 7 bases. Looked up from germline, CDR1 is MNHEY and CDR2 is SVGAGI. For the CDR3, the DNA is TGTGCCAGCAGTACGGACAGGGGTACGAATTCACCCCTCCACTTT. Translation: CASSTDRGTNSPLHF.

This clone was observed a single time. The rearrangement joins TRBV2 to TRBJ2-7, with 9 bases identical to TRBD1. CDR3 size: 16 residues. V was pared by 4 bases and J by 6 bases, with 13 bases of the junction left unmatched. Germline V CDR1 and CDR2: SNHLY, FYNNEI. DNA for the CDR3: TGTGCCAGCAGTGTTCGCGCGGGACAGGGTTCTGTCGAGCAGTACGTC. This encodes CASSVRAGQGSVEQYV.

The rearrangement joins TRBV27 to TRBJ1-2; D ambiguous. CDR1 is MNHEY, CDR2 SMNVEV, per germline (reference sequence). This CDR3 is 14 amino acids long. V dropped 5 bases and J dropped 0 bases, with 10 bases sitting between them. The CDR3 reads CASSSLDSNYGYTF. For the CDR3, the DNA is TGTGCCAGCAGTAGCCTAGATTCTAACTATGGCTACACCTTC.

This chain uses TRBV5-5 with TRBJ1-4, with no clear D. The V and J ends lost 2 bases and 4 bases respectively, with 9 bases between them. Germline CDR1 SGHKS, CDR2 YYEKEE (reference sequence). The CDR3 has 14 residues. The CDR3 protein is CASSFEPFNEKLFF. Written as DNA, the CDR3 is TGTGCCAGCAGCTTCGAACCATTTAATGAAAAACTGTTTTTT.

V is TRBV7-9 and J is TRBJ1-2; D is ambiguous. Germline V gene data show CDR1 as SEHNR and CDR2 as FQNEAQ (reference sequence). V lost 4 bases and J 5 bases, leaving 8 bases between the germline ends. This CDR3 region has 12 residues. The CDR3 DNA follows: TGTGCCAGCAGCTCCGAGGCTTATGGCTACACCTTC. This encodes CASSSEAYGYTF.

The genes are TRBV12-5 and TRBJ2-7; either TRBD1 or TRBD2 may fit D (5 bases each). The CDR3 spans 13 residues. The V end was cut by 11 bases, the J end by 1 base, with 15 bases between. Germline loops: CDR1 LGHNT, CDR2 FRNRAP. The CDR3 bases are TGTGCTTCCAGGCAGGGAGTTTCCTACGAGCAGTACGTC. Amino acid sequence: CASRQGVSYEQYV.

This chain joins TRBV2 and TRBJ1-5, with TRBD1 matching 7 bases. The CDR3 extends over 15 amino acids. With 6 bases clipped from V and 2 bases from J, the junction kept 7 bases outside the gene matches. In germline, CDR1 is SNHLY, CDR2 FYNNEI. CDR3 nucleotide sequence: TGTGCCAGCAGCCTGACAGGGCCCGGCAATCAGCCCCAGCATTTT. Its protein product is CASSLTGPGNQPQHF.

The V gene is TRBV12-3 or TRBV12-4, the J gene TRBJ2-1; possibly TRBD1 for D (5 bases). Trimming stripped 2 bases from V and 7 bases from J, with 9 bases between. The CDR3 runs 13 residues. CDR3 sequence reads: CASSLNRWNEQFF. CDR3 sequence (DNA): TGTGCCAGCAGTTTAAACAGGTGGAATGAGCAGTTCTTC.